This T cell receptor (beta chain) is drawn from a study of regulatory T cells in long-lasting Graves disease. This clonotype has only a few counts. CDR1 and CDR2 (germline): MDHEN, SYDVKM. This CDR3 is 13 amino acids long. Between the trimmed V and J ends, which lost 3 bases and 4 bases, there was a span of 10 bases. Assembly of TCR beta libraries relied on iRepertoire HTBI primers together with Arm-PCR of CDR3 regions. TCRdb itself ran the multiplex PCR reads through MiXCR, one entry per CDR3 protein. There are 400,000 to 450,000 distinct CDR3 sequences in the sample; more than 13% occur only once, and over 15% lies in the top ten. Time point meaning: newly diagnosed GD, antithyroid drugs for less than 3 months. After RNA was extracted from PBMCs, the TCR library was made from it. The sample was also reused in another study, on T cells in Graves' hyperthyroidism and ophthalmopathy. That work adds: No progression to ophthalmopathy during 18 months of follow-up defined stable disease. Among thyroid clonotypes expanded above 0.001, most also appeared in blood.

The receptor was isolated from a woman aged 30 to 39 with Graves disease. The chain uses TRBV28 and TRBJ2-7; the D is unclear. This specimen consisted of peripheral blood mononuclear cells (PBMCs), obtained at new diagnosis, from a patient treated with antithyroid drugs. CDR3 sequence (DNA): TGTGCCAGCAGTTTGTCATTACCATACGAGCAGTACTTC. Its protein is CASSLSLPYEQYF.